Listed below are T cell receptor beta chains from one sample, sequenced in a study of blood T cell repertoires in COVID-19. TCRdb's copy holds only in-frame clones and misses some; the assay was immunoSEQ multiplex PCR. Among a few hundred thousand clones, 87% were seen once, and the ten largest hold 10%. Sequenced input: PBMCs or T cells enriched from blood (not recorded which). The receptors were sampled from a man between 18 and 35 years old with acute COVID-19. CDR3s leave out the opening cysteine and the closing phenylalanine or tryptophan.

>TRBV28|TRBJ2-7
ASSLRTGVSYEQY
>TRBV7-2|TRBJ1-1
ASSLFPARADTEAF
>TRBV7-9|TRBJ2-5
ASSLVGAVQETQY
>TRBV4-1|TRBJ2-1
ASSQVWPSGSGEQF
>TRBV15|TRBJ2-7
ATSRDLRDEQY
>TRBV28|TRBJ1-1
ASSTTGFPEAF
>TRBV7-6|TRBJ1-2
ASRSHRDSVNGYT
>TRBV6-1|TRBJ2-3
ASSAWTSGRISTDTQY
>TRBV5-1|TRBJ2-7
ASSLRQGYEQY
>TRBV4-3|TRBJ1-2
ASSPSQGFDYGYT
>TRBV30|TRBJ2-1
AWSIMRTSGTYNEQF
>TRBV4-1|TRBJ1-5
ASSQDGTGYQPQH
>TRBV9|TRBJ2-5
ASSVAPEETQY
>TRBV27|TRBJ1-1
ASSLALTGFPTEAF
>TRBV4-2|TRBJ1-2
ASSQDHDPRVYGYT
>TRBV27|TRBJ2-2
ASGAGGSGIVTGELF
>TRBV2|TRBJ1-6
ATSSYNSPLH
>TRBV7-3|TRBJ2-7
ASSLTRAYEQY
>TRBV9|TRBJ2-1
ASSANGQGWNEQF
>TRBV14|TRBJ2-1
ASSQDSAYYNEQF
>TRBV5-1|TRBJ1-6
ASRQLRDTEGNSPLH
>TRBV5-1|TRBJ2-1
ASSLEREGYNEQF